One sample yielded the 23 T cell receptor beta chains listed below, sequenced in a study of OX40 agonist ivuxolimab in advanced cancers. Assay: immunoSEQ multiplex PCR; the TCRdb copy retains only in-frame clones and omits some. The sample consists of approximately 12,000 clones, 80% to 95% of them appearing once. Sequenced here: CD4+ or CD8+ T cells sorted from blood, sampled in a trial of the OX40 agonist ivuxolimab. These receptors were collected from an adult with an advanced solid tumor such as melanoma, head and neck, liver or kidney cancer.

CDR3: CASSQVDSNTGELFF. CDR3 DNA: TGCGCCAGCAGCCAAGTGGACAGTAACACCGGGGAGCTGTTTTTT. The V and J genes are TRBV4-3 and TRBJ2-2; TRBD1 might be the D (6 bases). Germline CDR1 reads LGHNA; CDR2 reads YSLEER. The CDR3 sequence is 15 residues long. The V and J ends lost 1 base and 2 bases respectively, with 8 bases between them.

The CDR3 nucleotides are TGTGCCAGCAGCCCTGGACAGTTCTATAATTCACCCCTCCACTTT. This gives the protein CASSPGQFYNSPLHF. The chain joins TRBV9 to TRBJ1-6, with a possible D match to TRBD1 (6 bases). The CDR3 contains 15 residues. Trimming removed 4 bases from V and 3 bases from J, with 11 bases in between. The germline V gene has CDR1 SGDLS and CDR2 YYNGEE.

J is TRBJ1-4 and V is TRBV4-1; D is ambiguous. CDR1 MGHRA and CDR2 YSYEKL come from the germline V gene. V was pared by 0 bases and J by 6 bases, with 11 bases between. There are 15 residues in the CDR3. CDR3 in amino acids: CASSQERGGDEKLFF. In nucleotides, the CDR3 is TGCGCCAGCAGCCAAGAGCGGGGAGGAGATGAAAAACTGTTTTTT.

The gene calls are TRBV6-4 and TRBJ2-5; 8 positions match TRBD2. After removal of 4 bases from V and 3 bases from J, the junction contained 7 bases not matched to a gene. The CDR3 totals 15 residues. Germline-derived CDR1 and CDR2 are MRHNA and SNTAGT. The CDR3 sequence: CASSVRAGGEETQYF. The DNA of the CDR3 is TGTGCCAGCAGTGTTCGCGCGGGGGGAGAAGAGACCCAGTACTTC.

This chain joins TRBV11-2 and TRBJ2-5; possible D gene TRBD2, 6 bases. V was cut by 5 bases and J by 1 base, with 20 bases left in between. Germline V gives CDR1 SGHAT, CDR2 FQNNGV. The CDR3 runs to 17 residues. The CDR3 bases are TGTGCCAGCAGCCCGACGACCGGGACTTTCATCCAAGAGACCCAGTACTTC. Residues: CASSPTTGTFIQETQYF.

This chain links TRBV14 with TRBJ1-2; 7 bases match TRBD1. V dropped 2 bases and J dropped 2; count of bases not matched to a gene: 2. The CDR3 consists of 14 residues. In germline, CDR1 is SGHDN, CDR2 FVKESK. The CDR3 coding sequence is TGTGCCAGCAGCCAAATGACAGGGAACTATGGCTACACCTTC. Its protein is CASSQMTGNYGYTF.

The J gene is TRBJ1-4, the V gene TRBV2, with D maybe TRBD1 (6 bases). This CDR3 has 15 amino acids. The V and J ends lost 8 bases and 5 bases respectively, with 18 bases between them. Germline V gives CDR1 SNHLY, CDR2 FYNNEI. This chain's CDR3 is CASVAPGQSNEKLFF. As DNA, the CDR3 is TGTGCCAGCGTTGCACCGGGACAATCAAATGAAAAACTGTTTTTT. Drawing the rest from reference TRBV2 and TRBJ1-4, the complete variable domain is EPEVTQTPSHQVTQMGQEVILRCVPISNHLYFYWYRQILGQKVEFLVSFYNNEISEKSEIFDDQFSVERPDGSNFTLKIRSTKLEDSAMYFCASVAPGQSNEKLFFGSGTQLSVL.

This clone was picked up one time. The V and J genes are TRBV6-5 and TRBJ2-7; D ambiguous. From germline, CDR1 is MNHEY and CDR2 SVGAGI. The CDR3 totals 13 residues. Trimming cost V 3 bases and J 1 base, with 7 bases left between them. CDR3 DNA sequence: TGTGCCAGCAGTTATTCTCCATCCTACGAGCAGTACTTC. It yields the protein CASSYSPSYEQYF.

This clone was counted once. The chain recombines TRBV29-1 with TRBJ1-1; 7 bases are a match to TRBD1. CDR3 length: 13 residues. Germline assignment: CDR1 SQVTM and CDR2 ANQGSEA. The V and J ends lost 5 bases and 2 bases, in that order; junction bases with no gene match: 5. Here the CDR3 reads CSVKGDSNTEAFF. The CDR3 coding sequence is TGCAGCGTTAAGGGGGACAGCAACACTGAAGCTTTCTTT.

The chain uses TRBV2 and TRBJ2-5, with D possibly called TRBD1 or TRBD2 (5 bases each). Trimming stripped 6 bases from V and 3 bases from J, with 11 bases between. Germline CDR1 SNHLY, CDR2 FYNNEI. The CDR3 totals 13 residues. CDR3 sequence reads: CASRGPAKETQYF. CDR3 coding DNA: TGTGCCAGCAGGGGACCAGCTAAAGAGACCCAGTACTTC.

This clone has only one observation. This rearrangement joins TRBV15 to TRBJ1-2; 8 nucleotides line up with TRBD1. This CDR3 region has 15 residues. V lost 0 bases and J lost 4; bases outside the gene matches: 4. Germline V gene data show CDR1 as LNHNV and CDR2 as YYDKDF (reference sequence). The CDR3 region has the DNA TGTGCCACCAGCAGAGATGCAGGGGGCTCCTATGGCTACACCTTC. Translating it yields CATSRDAGGSYGYTF.

The V gene is TRBV19, the J gene TRBJ2-7; perhaps TRBD2 as D (7 bases). The V gene's germline CDR1 is LNHDA and CDR2 SQIVND (reference sequence). CDR3 length equals 15 residues. Trimming took 9 bases from V and 2 from J, leaving 20 bases between them. As DNA, the CDR3 is TGTGCCAGCAGCTTACGGGGGGCCAGGGCCTACGAGCAGTACTTC. It translates to CASSLRGARAYEQYF.

V and J are TRBV7-7 and TRBJ2-2, with 8 bases identical to TRBD1. The V and J ends lost 5 bases and 1 base, in that order; junction bases with no gene match: 6. The CDR3 contains 16 residues. Germline V CDR1 and CDR2: SSHAT, FNYEAQ (reference sequence). The CDR3 loop is CASSLPGQGNTGELFF. CDR3 bases: TGTGCCAGCAGCCTTCCAGGACAGGGGAACACCGGGGAGCTGTTTTTT.

V is TRBV28 and J is TRBJ2-3; no reliable D call. V was pared by 3 bases and J by 0 bases, with 7 bases between. Germline loops: CDR1 MDHEN, CDR2 SYDVKM. CDR3 length: 14 residues. The CDR3 region is CASSFGSSTDTQYF. Here the CDR3 DNA reads TGTGCCAGCAGTTTCGGCAGTAGCACAGATACGCAGTATTTT.

V is TRBV4-1 and J is TRBJ2-2; unclear D gene. The CDR3 covers 16 residues. Germline assignment: CDR1 MGHRA and CDR2 YSYEKL. Trimming took 8 bases from V and 4 from J, leaving 20 bases between them. For the CDR3, the DNA is TGCGCCAGCGGCGGTCCGAAAGGGCCGTCCACCGGGGAGCTGTTTTTT. It yields the protein CASGGPKGPSTGELFF.

This clone was observed a few times. The same CDR3 can be traced to other DNA sequences in this sample. The gene calls are TRBV4-3 and TRBJ2-2; possible D gene TRBD1, 6 bases. The CDR3 consists of 18 residues. CDR1 is LGHNA and CDR2 is YSLEER in the germline V gene. Trimming left V 1 base short and J 5 bases short, with 20 bases between. CDR3 coding DNA: TGCGCCAGCAGCCAAGGGGGGCGTTGGGGAATCGGGACCGGGGAGCTGTTTTTT. Its translation is CASSQGGRWGIGTGELFF.

The chain is built from TRBV7-9 and TRBJ1-4; 8 nucleotides match TRBD1. The V and J ends lost 3 bases and 4 bases, in that order; junction bases with no gene match: 4. The germline gives CDR1 SEHNR, CDR2 FQNEAQ (reference sequence). This CDR3 contains 15 residues. CDR3 amino acids: CASSFPGQGNEKLFF. For the CDR3, the DNA is TGTGCCAGCAGCTTCCCCGGACAGGGTAATGAAAAACTGTTTTTT.

V usage is TRBV29-1 and J usage is TRBJ2-7; D remains unclear. The CDR3 is 12 residues long. Trimming removed 0 bases from V and 3 bases from J, with 6 bases in between. Germline V lookup: CDR1 SQVTM, CDR2 ANQGSEA. The CDR3, as DNA: TGCAGCGTTGAAGATCAAGGCTACGAGCAGTACTTC. This translates into CSVEDQGYEQYF.

This clone was seen once. This chain joins TRBV7-2 and TRBJ2-2, with D perhaps matching TRBD1 (5 bases). The germline V and J ends were trimmed by 6 bases and 6 bases, with 11 bases remaining between them. The CDR3 extends over 13 amino acids. Per germline, CDR1 SGHTA and CDR2 FQGNSA. The CDR3 loop is CASSPRVAGELFF. CDR3 bases: TGTGCCAGCAGTCCCAGGGTGGCCGGGGAGCTGTTTTTT.

V gene TRBV4-3 combines with J gene TRBJ2-4; 7 bases match TRBD2. CDR1 LGHNA and CDR2 YSLEER come from the germline V gene. The CDR3 loop spans 18 amino acids. With 0 bases clipped from V and 7 bases from J, the junction kept 15 bases outside the gene matches. The CDR3 is CASSQDLSGTIRRNIQYF. The CDR3 region has the DNA TGCGCCAGCAGCCAAGATTTAAGCGGGACCATCCGACGGAACATTCAGTACTTC.

This chain joins TRBV20-1 and TRBJ2-5; D is unclear. The germline V gene encodes CDR1 DFQATT and CDR2 SNEGSKA (reference sequence). The CDR3 totals 10 residues. Trimming stripped 6 bases from V and 1 base from J, with 3 bases between. The CDR3 protein is CSAIQETQYF. The CDR3 bases are TGCAGTGCAATCCAAGAGACCCAGTACTTC.

This sequence joins TRBV27 and TRBJ2-2, with D possibly called TRBD1 or TRBD2 (5 bases each). V lost 3 bases and J lost 4, with 15 bases in between. The CDR3 is made up of 16 amino acids. Germline-derived CDR1 and CDR2 are MNHEY and SMNVEV (reference sequence). The CDR3 loop is CASSFAGTRVTGELFF. CDR3 DNA: TGTGCCAGCAGTTTCGCAGGGACCAGGGTCACCGGGGAGCTGTTTTTT.

The V call is TRBV6-1, the J call TRBJ2-7; 7 bases agree with TRBD1. Germline trimming cut 5 bases from V and 3 bases from J; bases unmatched to any gene: 7. Germline values: CDR1 MNHNS, CDR2 SASEGT. The CDR3 contains 14 residues. The CDR3 DNA reads TGTGCCAGCAGTCCGGGACAGTCCTTCTACGAGCAGTACTTC. This sequence encodes CASSPGQSFYEQYF.